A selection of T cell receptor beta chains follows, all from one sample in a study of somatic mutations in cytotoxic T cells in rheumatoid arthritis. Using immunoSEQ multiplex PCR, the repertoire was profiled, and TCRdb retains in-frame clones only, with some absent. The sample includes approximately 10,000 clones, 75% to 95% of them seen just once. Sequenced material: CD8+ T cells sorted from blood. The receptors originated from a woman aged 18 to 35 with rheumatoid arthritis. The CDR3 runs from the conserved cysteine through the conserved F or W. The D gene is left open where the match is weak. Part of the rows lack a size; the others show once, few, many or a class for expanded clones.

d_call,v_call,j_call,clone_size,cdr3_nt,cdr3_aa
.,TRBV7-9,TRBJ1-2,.,TGTGCCAGCAGCTTAGTACAGCCGAACTATGGCTACACCTTC,CASSLVQPNYGYTF
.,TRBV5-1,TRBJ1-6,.,TGCGCCAGCAGCTCAACGCACGACAGAGGAAATTCACCCCTCCACTTT,CASSSTHDRGNSPLHF
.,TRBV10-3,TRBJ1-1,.,TGTGCCATCAGTGACCGGGGGAGCACTGAAGCTTTCTTT,CAISDRGSTEAFF
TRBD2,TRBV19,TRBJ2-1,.,TGTGCCAGTAGTTCAACTAGCGGAGGGAGCTCCTACAATGAGCAGTTCTTC,CASSSTSGGSSYNEQFF
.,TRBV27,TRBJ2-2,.,TGTGCCAGCAGTTTAAGGGGGAACACCGGGGAGCTGTTTTTT,CASSLRGNTGELFF
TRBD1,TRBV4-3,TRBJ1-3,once,TGCGCCAGCAGCCAATTGGGACAGGGGGCTGGAAACACCATATATTTT,CASSQLGQGAGNTIYF
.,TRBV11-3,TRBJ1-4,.,TGTGCCAGCAGCTTAGATCCGGGGGGGGGAAAACTGTTTTTT,CASSLDPGGGKLFF
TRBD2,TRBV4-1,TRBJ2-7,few,TGCGCCAGCAGCCCGCGGGAGGGTGGGACCCTCCAGCAGTACTTC,CASSPREGGTLQQYF
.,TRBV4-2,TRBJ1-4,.,TGTGCCAGCAGCCAAGAGCGGGGGGCGGATGAAAAACTGTTTTTT,CASSQERGADEKLFF
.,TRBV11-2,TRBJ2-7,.,TGTGCCAGCAGCTTATTGGGATGGGACTCATCCTACGAGCAGTACTTC,CASSLLGWDSSYEQYF
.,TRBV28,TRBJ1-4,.,TGTGCCAGCACCCCCCTAAGGACAGATGGGAGTGAAAAACTGTTTTTT,CASTPLRTDGSEKLFF
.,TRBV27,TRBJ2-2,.,TGTGCCAGCACTCTCTCCCCGGTCGGGGAGCTGTTTTTT,CASTLSPVGELFF
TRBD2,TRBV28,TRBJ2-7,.,TGTGCCAGCAGTTTTAGGACTAGCGGGACCTACGAGCAGTACTTC,CASSFRTSGTYEQYF
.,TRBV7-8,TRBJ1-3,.,TGTGCCAGCAGCTTAGATCGGTCTGGAAACACCATATATTTT,CASSLDRSGNTIYF
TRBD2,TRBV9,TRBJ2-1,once,TGTGCCAGCAGCGTTCCTGGCGGGGGGGCCGGGGGGCGCTACAATGAGCAGTTCTTC,CASSVPGGGAGGRYNEQFF
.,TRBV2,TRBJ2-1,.,TGTGCCAGCTTCCGGGACTACAATGAGCAGTTCTTC,CASFRDYNEQFF
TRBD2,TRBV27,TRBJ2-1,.,TGTGCCAGCAGTTCCAATGGGGGGGACTATGAGCAGTTCTTC,CASSSNGGDYEQFF
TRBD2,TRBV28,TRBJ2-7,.,TGTGCCAGCACCCATAGCGGGAGGGGCGGGGACGAGCAGTACTTC,CASTHSGRGGDEQYF
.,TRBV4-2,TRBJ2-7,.,TGTGCCAGCAGCCAAGATAGACTGCTGAGCTCCTACGAGCAGTACTTC,CASSQDRLLSSYEQYF
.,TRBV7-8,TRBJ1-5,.,TGTGCCAGCAGCTTGCGGCTCAATCAGCCCCAGCATTTT,CASSLRLNQPQHF
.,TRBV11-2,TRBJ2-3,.,TGTGCCAGCCTAGGGGTTCCAACAGATACGCAGTATTTT,CASLGVPTDTQYF
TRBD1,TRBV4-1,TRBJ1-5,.,TGCGCCAGCAGCCAAGCACACCCGGGGACAGGAGATCAGCCCCAGCATTTT,CASSQAHPGTGDQPQHF
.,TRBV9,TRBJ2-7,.,TGTGCCAGCAGCGTAGAGGAGATTTCCGGCTACGAGCAGTACTTC,CASSVEEISGYEQYF
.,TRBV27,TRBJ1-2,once,TGTGCCAGCAGTACAAGTCCGGGACACAAGACTAACTATGGCTACACCTTC,CASSTSPGHKTNYGYTF
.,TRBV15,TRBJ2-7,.,TGCGCCACCAGCAGAGATCGCCGGGGCTACGAGCAGTACTTC,CATSRDRRGYEQYF
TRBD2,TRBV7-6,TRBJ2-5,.,TGTGCCAGCAGCCCGGGACTAGGTGACGGAGAGACCCAGTACTTC,CASSPGLGDGETQYF
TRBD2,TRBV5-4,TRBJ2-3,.,TGTGCCAGCAGCTTTAGCGGGCTGAGAGAGAGGACAGATACGCAGTATTTT,CASSFSGLRERTDTQYF
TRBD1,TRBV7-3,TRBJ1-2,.,TGTGCCAGCAGCTCTGGATCCGGACAGGGGGATGGCTACACCTTC,CASSSGSGQGDGYTF